This T cell receptor beta chain was profiled in a study of T-cell memory formation after mild COVID-19. TCRdb redid the calling of the 5' RACE reads with MiXCR, one entry per CDR3 protein. The sample contains about 240,000 distinct CDR3 sequences, 7.5% to 10% of which appear only once. The V gene's germline CDR1 is KGHSH and CDR2 LQKENI. The V end was cut by 5 bases, the J end by 6 bases, with 12 bases between. The CDR3 loop spans 13 amino acids. The chain has TRBV18 and TRBJ2-3; TRBD2 is a possible D gene (5 bases). The sample was PBMCs or a T cell subset sorted from them (not recorded which). The source is a man between 18 and 29 years old who had mild COVID-19 (a few samples of this study predate the infection). Cell type and time point are not known. For the CDR3, the DNA is TGTGCCAGCTCAACCCTCTCGGGGGATACGCAGTATTTT. This encodes CASSTLSGDTQYF.